A selection of T cell receptor beta chains follows, all from one sample in a study of control samples from healthy donors and cancer patients. Generated by immunoSEQ multiplex PCR, the TCRdb table keeps only in-frame clones and is missing some. Of 63,000 or so clones in the sample, approximately 84% were seen once. The sequenced sample consisted of blood. These receptors originate from a man in his forties or fifties in good health. Each CDR3 is given without its conserved first and last residue. D genes are given only for firm matches.

j_call: TRBJ1-3
v_call: TRBV28
d_call: .
cdr3_aa: ASRGGEGGNTIY

j_call: TRBJ1-2
v_call: TRBV6-5
d_call: .
cdr3_aa: ASSYARLGTSYGYT

j_call: TRBJ1-2
v_call: TRBV4-2
d_call: .
cdr3_aa: ASSQDFTGNYGYT

j_call: TRBJ2-5
v_call: TRBV4-2
d_call: TRBD1
cdr3_aa: ASSYRGVARETQY

j_call: TRBJ1-1
v_call: TRBV25-1
d_call: .
cdr3_aa: ASSRKWDTEAF

j_call: TRBJ2-1
v_call: TRBV20-1
d_call: TRBD2
cdr3_aa: SASSVGRASYNEQF

j_call: TRBJ2-7
v_call: TRBV7-9
d_call: .
cdr3_aa: ASSQRRTIAYEQY

j_call: TRBJ2-1
v_call: TRBV10-1
d_call: .
cdr3_aa: ASSEGVVGNEQF

j_call: TRBJ1-1
v_call: TRBV6-5
d_call: TRBD1
cdr3_aa: ASRRTGLGTEAF

j_call: TRBJ2-1
v_call: TRBV5-1
d_call: .
cdr3_aa: ASSLGQGRLNEQF

j_call: TRBJ2-2
v_call: TRBV11-2
d_call: TRBD2
cdr3_aa: ASSRSGGTGELF

j_call: TRBJ2-1
v_call: TRBV7-3
d_call: .
cdr3_aa: ASSPARVPGNEQF

j_call: TRBJ2-7
v_call: TRBV19
d_call: TRBD1
cdr3_aa: ASSTILRDRLPPLEQY

j_call: TRBJ1-2
v_call: TRBV5-4
d_call: .
cdr3_aa: ASSLGGRTDYGYT

j_call: TRBJ2-1
v_call: TRBV11-2
d_call: .
cdr3_aa: ASSLGTLGLEQF

j_call: TRBJ2-7
v_call: TRBV5-1
d_call: TRBD2
cdr3_aa: ASSLTLAGVGSYEQY

j_call: TRBJ1-2
v_call: TRBV3-1/TRBV3-2
d_call: .
cdr3_aa: ASSQEGARYGYT